The sample holds one count of the clone carrying this T cell receptor (beta chain). What it recognizes is unknown. The data were taken from a study of glioma-infiltrating T cells after dendritic cell vaccination. Study in general: Monocyte-derived dendritic cells, cultured approximately seven days with IL-4 and GM-CSF, were pulsed with autologous tumor lysate.

This CDR3 has 11 amino acids. V lost 5 bases to trimming and J lost 4 bases, with 6 bases between them. The germline CDR1 and CDR2 sequences are SEHNR and FQNEAQ (reference sequence). Before vaccination, two weeks after the third vaccination, and at progression, PBMC were collected. Points from the study as a whole: TCR clonality showed no direct relationship with survival. The cohort had few patients with full blood and tumor sets.

Assay: immunoSEQ multiplex PCR; the TCRdb copy retains only in-frame clones and omits some. The sample lists under 100,000 clones, over 85% occurring once. This rearrangement joins TRBV7-9 to TRBJ2-7; D call uncertain. The TCR was taken from a human donor with glioblastoma. Here the sequenced sample was blood, taken before dendritic cell vaccination. In nucleotides, the CDR3 is TGTGCCAGCAGCCGCAGTTACGAGCAGTACTTC. Amino acid sequence: CASSRSYEQYF.